A selection of T cell receptor beta chains follows, all from one sample in a study of control samples from healthy donors and cancer patients. Repertoires were generated with immunoSEQ multiplex PCR, while TCRdb's copy carries only in-frame clones and drops some. Here the sample spans about 88,000 clones, over 90% being singletons. The specimen sequenced was blood. The receptors come from a man between 18 and 29 years old in good health. Both conserved end residues are part of each CDR3. Fields, in order: J gene, D gene, V gene, clone size, CDR3 protein, CDR3 DNA. A D gene is named only where the DNA matches it firmly. The size of a clone is reported for some rows only, either as once, few or many, or as a class for expanded clones.

J gene: TRBJ2-7
D gene: NA
V gene: TRBV7-9
clone size: NA
CDR3 protein: CASSLNRVEQYF
CDR3 DNA: TGTGCCAGCAGCTTAAACCGGGTCGAGCAGTACTTC

J gene: TRBJ2-1
D gene: NA
V gene: TRBV10-3
clone size: NA
CDR3 protein: CAIGSREQFF
CDR3 DNA: TGTGCCATAGGGAGCAGGGAGCAGTTCTTC

J gene: TRBJ2-5
D gene: NA
V gene: TRBV3-1/TRBV3-2
clone size: NA
CDR3 protein: CASSPDSEETQYF
CDR3 DNA: TGTGCCAGCAGCCCAGACTCTGAAGAGACCCAGTACTTC

J gene: TRBJ1-1
D gene: NA
V gene: TRBV30
clone size: NA
CDR3 protein: CAWNRGGTEAFF
CDR3 DNA: TGTGCCTGGAATCGCGGGGGCACTGAAGCTTTCTTT

J gene: TRBJ2-5
D gene: NA
V gene: TRBV11-1
clone size: NA
CDR3 protein: CASSSGARGETQYF
CDR3 DNA: TGTGCCAGCAGTTCCGGGGCTAGGGGGGAGACCCAGTACTTC

J gene: TRBJ1-5
D gene: TRBD1
V gene: TRBV6-5
clone size: NA
CDR3 protein: CASSSGTGGNQPQHF
CDR3 DNA: TGTGCCAGCAGCTCCGGGACAGGGGGCAATCAGCCCCAGCATTTT

J gene: TRBJ2-2
D gene: NA
V gene: TRBV6-5
clone size: NA
CDR3 protein: CASRIGFNTGELFF
CDR3 DNA: TGTGCCAGCAGAATAGGATTTAACACCGGGGAGCTGTTTTTT

J gene: TRBJ1-1
D gene: NA
V gene: TRBV7-9
clone size: NA
CDR3 protein: CASSLTGFEAFF
CDR3 DNA: TGTGCCAGCAGCTTAACCGGATTTGAAGCTTTCTTT

J gene: TRBJ2-1
D gene: NA
V gene: TRBV5-4
clone size: NA
CDR3 protein: CASSPGTLYNEQFF
CDR3 DNA: TGTGCCAGCAGCCCCGGGACTCTTTACAATGAGCAGTTCTTC

J gene: TRBJ1-2
D gene: NA
V gene: TRBV5-6
clone size: once
CDR3 protein: CASSPEQGTNYGYTF
CDR3 DNA: TGTGCCAGCAGCCCGGAACAGGGAACTAACTATGGCTACACCTTC

J gene: TRBJ1-1
D gene: TRBD1
V gene: TRBV7-9
clone size: NA
CDR3 protein: CASSPGGTGDTEAFF
CDR3 DNA: TGTGCCAGCAGCCCGGGGGGGACAGGGGACACTGAAGCTTTCTTT

J gene: TRBJ2-1
D gene: NA
V gene: TRBV29-1
clone size: NA
CDR3 protein: CSVEGGYNEQFF
CDR3 DNA: TGCAGCGTTGAAGGGGGGTACAATGAGCAGTTCTTC

J gene: TRBJ1-4
D gene: TRBD1
V gene: TRBV5-1
clone size: NA
CDR3 protein: CASSPQGAVEKLFF
CDR3 DNA: TGCGCCAGCAGCCCACAGGGGGCGGTCGAAAAACTGTTTTTT

J gene: TRBJ1-1
D gene: NA
V gene: TRBV2
clone size: NA
CDR3 protein: CASSEDRMKNTEAFF
CDR3 DNA: TGTGCCAGCAGTGAAGACAGGATGAAGAACACTGAAGCTTTCTTT

J gene: TRBJ1-2
D gene: TRBD1
V gene: TRBV4-3
clone size: NA
CDR3 protein: CASSQQGDGYGYTF
CDR3 DNA: TGCGCCAGCAGCCAACAGGGGGATGGCTATGGCTACACCTTC

J gene: TRBJ2-1
D gene: TRBD1
V gene: TRBV5-1
clone size: NA
CDR3 protein: CASSLGDSTNEQFF
CDR3 DNA: TGCGCCAGCAGCTTGGGGGACAGTACCAATGAGCAGTTCTTC

J gene: TRBJ2-2
D gene: NA
V gene: TRBV3-1/TRBV3-2
clone size: NA
CDR3 protein: CASSQAVRGNAGELFF
CDR3 DNA: TGTGCCAGCAGCCAAGCGGTAAGAGGGAACGCCGGGGAGCTGTTTTTT